This T cell receptor (beta chain) emerged from a study of blood T cell repertoires in COVID-19. Study in general: Both acute and convalescent COVID-19 samples were obtained from the United States, Italy and Spain. PBMCs, B-cell-depleted T cells, or T cells provided the cDNA or gDNA that made up the material.

Method: immunoSEQ multiplex PCR; TCRdb's copy keeps in-frame clones and lacks some. The table lists some 150,000 clones, around 85% of them singletons. Sequenced: peripheral blood. This clonotype was obtained from a man in his fifties or sixties who had recovered from COVID-19.

As DNA, the CDR3 is TGTGCCAGCACGAGAGTAGGGGTGGACTATGGCTACACCTTC. Its translation: CASTRVGVDYGYTF. This rearrangement joins TRBV6-5 to TRBJ1-2; D may be TRBD1 (5 bases). Germline loops: CDR1 MNHEY, CDR2 SVGAGI. The V end lost 7 bases, the J end lost 3 bases, and 15 bases lay between the germline ends. This CDR3 has 14 amino acids.